Listed below are T cell receptor beta chains from one sample, sequenced in a study of read filtering for tumor transcriptome and immune sequencing. A single record per CDR3 protein comes from TCRdb applying MiXCR to the reads. This table holds around 130,000 distinct CDR3 sequences, 13% found once. Sequencing used a population of CD138-negative cells sorted from bone marrow. The receptors were gathered from a donor at least 40 years old with multiple myeloma. Each CDR3 is given with its conserved first and last residue. Each record gives: D gene, V gene, J gene, clone size, CDR3 DNA, CDR3 protein. A D gene is named only where the DNA matches it firmly. Only part of the rows carry a size: once, few, many, or a class if the clone is expanded.

d_gene: .; v_gene: TRBV7-2; j_gene: TRBJ2-7; abundance: many; CDR3nt: TGTGCCAGCAGCTTAGACCCTAGTTATAGCTCCTACGAGCAGTACTTC; CDR3aa: CASSLDPSYSSYEQYF
d_gene: TRBD1; v_gene: TRBV19; j_gene: TRBJ2-2; abundance: many; CDR3nt: TGTGCCAGCAAATCCGGGACAGGGGTCGGCGGGGAGCTGTTTTTT; CDR3aa: CASKSGTGVGGELFF
d_gene: .; v_gene: TRBV25-1; j_gene: TRBJ1-2; abundance: .; CDR3nt: TGTGCCAGCAGTGAAAACGACAGCCCGATAGCTAACTATGGCTACACCTTC; CDR3aa: CASSENDSPIANYGYTF
d_gene: .; v_gene: TRBV11-3; j_gene: TRBJ2-3; abundance: many; CDR3nt: TGTGCCAGCAGCTTAGATCCCGCCATCGGGGGAGATACGCAGTATTTT; CDR3aa: CASSLDPAIGGDTQYF
d_gene: .; v_gene: TRBV2; j_gene: TRBJ2-7; abundance: many; CDR3nt: TGTGCCAGCAGTAGCAACAGGGTTTACGAGCAGTACTTC; CDR3aa: CASSSNRVYEQYF
d_gene: TRBD1; v_gene: TRBV27; j_gene: TRBJ1-5; abundance: few; CDR3nt: TGTGCCAGCAGTTTAACCGGGACAGGGGTCAGCAATCAGCCCCAGCATTTT; CDR3aa: CASSLTGTGVSNQPQHF
d_gene: TRBD2; v_gene: TRBV7-9; j_gene: TRBJ2-2; abundance: many; CDR3nt: TGTGCCAGCAGCTTATTAGCGGGAGCCAACACCGGGGAGCTGTTTTTT; CDR3aa: CASSLLAGANTGELFF
d_gene: .; v_gene: TRBV9; j_gene: TRBJ1-6; abundance: many; CDR3nt: TGTGCCAGCAGCGCCGGACTATCCGCGGGACCCCTCCACTTT; CDR3aa: CASSAGLSAGPLHF
d_gene: TRBD1; v_gene: TRBV10-3; j_gene: TRBJ1-4; abundance: .; CDR3nt: TGTGCCATCAGTGAGAAGACAGGGGATAATGAAAAACTGTTTTTC; CDR3aa: CAISEKTGDNEKLFF
d_gene: TRBD1; v_gene: TRBV12-3/TRBV12-4; j_gene: TRBJ1-2; abundance: many; CDR3nt: TGTGCCAGCAGTGCCGGACAGGCTAACTATGGCTACACCTTC; CDR3aa: CASSAGQANYGYTF
d_gene: TRBD1; v_gene: TRBV6-1; j_gene: TRBJ2-7; abundance: many; CDR3nt: TGTGCCAGCAGTGTCCGGACAGGCTATTACGAGCAGTACTTC; CDR3aa: CASSVRTGYYEQYF
d_gene: .; v_gene: TRBV7-8; j_gene: TRBJ2-2; abundance: many; CDR3nt: TGTGCCAGCAGCTCGACGACTTTGGAGGGCGGGGAGCTGTTTTTT; CDR3aa: CASSSTTLEGGELFF
d_gene: .; v_gene: TRBV7-3; j_gene: TRBJ1-5; abundance: few; CDR3nt: TGTGCCAGCGGCTCCCCCGGCTTGGGGAACAATCAGCCCCAGCATTTT; CDR3aa: CASGSPGLGNNQPQHF
d_gene: TRBD1; v_gene: TRBV29-1; j_gene: TRBJ1-3; abundance: .; CDR3nt: TGCAGCGTCGATCGGGACAGCTCTGGAAACACCATATATTTT; CDR3aa: CSVDRDSSGNTIYF